The clone carrying this T cell receptor (beta chain) showed up many times. The sample originates from a study of T-cell memory formation after mild COVID-19. TCRdb reprocessed the 5' RACE reads with MiXCR, giving one entry per CDR3 protein. The table has roughly 480,000 distinct CDR3 sequences, roughly 25% seen once. The CDR3 is 15 amino acids. V shed 5 bases, J shed 1 base, and the junction held 4 bases outside the gene matches. The chain uses TRBV12-3 or TRBV12-4 and TRBJ2-3; 9 nucleotides match TRBD1. The TCR was taken from an adult woman who had mild COVID-19 (a few samples of this study predate the infection). Cell type and time point are not known. Sequencing input: PBMCs or a T cell subset sorted from them (not recorded which). The CDR3 DNA reads as TGTGCCAGCAGTCTCCGGGACAGGGGCACAGATACGCAGTATTTT. Amino acid sequence: CASSLRDRGTDTQYF.